The rows below give T cell receptor beta chains drawn from one sample of a study of CD8+CD57+ T cells in acquired aplastic anemia. TCRdb re-called the reads through MiXCR, storing one row per CDR3 protein. Of roughly 420,000 distinct CDR3 sequences listed, 55% to 75% were seen once; the top ten hold 3.5% to 4.5%. Specimen: sorted CD4+, CD8+, or CD8+CD57+ T cells (not recorded which) from PBMCs. The origin of the receptors is a human donor in good health, serving as a control. Each CDR3 is given with its conserved first and last residue. D genes are given only for firm matches. Where a row states a size, it is once, few, many or the class of an expanded clone; other rows omit it.

V: TRBV4-3
J: TRBJ2-2
size: .
D: .
DNA: TGCGCCAGCAGTGATTTCCAGGGGAGAAAAGGGTCGAACACCGGGGAGCTGTTTTTT
CDR3: CASSDFQGRKGSNTGELFF

V: TRBV30
J: TRBJ2-5
size: few
D: .
DNA: TGTGCCTGGAGTGTACCCAGGGGTACTCAAGAGACCCAGTACTTC
CDR3: CAWSVPRGTQETQYF

V: TRBV12-3/TRBV12-4
J: TRBJ1-1
size: many
D: TRBD1
DNA: TGTGCCAGCAGCTTATCAGGGGGAGCTTTCTTT
CDR3: CASSLSGGAFF

V: TRBV18
J: TRBJ2-5
size: many
D: .
DNA: TGTGCCAGCTCACCAAGGACGGAGAATAGGGAGACCCAGTACTTC
CDR3: CASSPRTENRETQYF

V: TRBV7-9
J: TRBJ2-7
size: once
D: .
DNA: TGTGCCAGCACCTGGGGCACAGGAGCAGGCGAGCAGTACTTC
CDR3: CASTWGTGAGEQYF

V: TRBV20-1
J: TRBJ1-1
size: few
D: TRBD1
DNA: TGCAGCGTTGATCGGACAGGGATGAGAAACACTGAAGCTTTCTTT
CDR3: CSVDRTGMRNTEAFF

V: TRBV19
J: TRBJ1-1
size: .
D: .
DNA: TGTGCCAGTAGTCGTGCGTCGGTGGGGCTGAACACTGAAGCTTTCTTT
CDR3: CASSRASVGLNTEAFF

V: TRBV9
J: TRBJ1-2
size: .
D: .
DNA: TGTGCCAGCAGCGCCGGCCGTATGGCTAACTATGGCTACACCTTC
CDR3: CASSAGRMANYGYTF

V: TRBV10-1
J: TRBJ1-1
size: .
D: .
DNA: TGCGCCAGCAGTGATAGAGACACTGAAGCTTTCTTT
CDR3: CASSDRDTEAFF

V: TRBV12-3/TRBV12-4
J: TRBJ2-7
size: .
D: .
DNA: TGTGCCAGCAGTTTAGAGCTCAGGTCGGGCAGCGAGCAGTACTTC
CDR3: CASSLELRSGSEQYF

V: TRBV10-3
J: TRBJ2-7
size: .
D: TRBD1
DNA: TGTGCCAGCAGTGGGACAGGGGACAGGGCCCACGAGCAGTACTTC
CDR3: CASSGTGDRAHEQYF

V: TRBV20-1
J: TRBJ2-7
size: .
D: .
DNA: TGCAGTGCTAGGGGAGACAGCCACTATGACGAGCAGTACTTC
CDR3: CSARGDSHYDEQYF

V: TRBV7-9
J: TRBJ1-4
size: .
D: .
DNA: TGTGCCAGCAGCTGGACGGCTACCGAAACCCTGTTTTTT
CDR3: CASSWTATETLFF

V: TRBV20-1
J: TRBJ1-1
size: many
D: .
DNA: TGCAGTGCTTCCGACGGGGGATCTGGCGCTTTCTTT
CDR3: CSASDGGSGAFF

V: TRBV5-1
J: TRBJ1-5
size: .
D: .
DNA: TGCGCCAGCAGCTTAGCGTGCGGAAATAGCAATCAGCCCCAGCATTTT
CDR3: CASSLACGNSNQPQHF

V: TRBV12-3/TRBV12-4
J: TRBJ1-2
size: .
D: .
DNA: TGTGCCAGCAGTCATCGGAGGGGCTTATATGGCTACACCTTC
CDR3: CASSHRRGLYGYTF

V: TRBV5-1
J: TRBJ2-1
size: .
D: .
DNA: TGCGCCAGCAGCTTGGTAGGGGGTCTAGCAAGCCGCAATGGGCAGTTCTTC
CDR3: CASSLVGGLASRNGQFF

V: TRBV6-5
J: TRBJ1-2
size: many
D: .
DNA: TGTGCCAGCAGTTACTTGGGACGTGGCTATGGCTACACCTTC
CDR3: CASSYLGRGYGYTF

V: TRBV4-2
J: TRBJ2-3
size: many
D: TRBD2
DNA: TGTGCCAGCAGCCAAGATAGCGGGGGGTCTGGCACAGATACGCAGTATTTT
CDR3: CASSQDSGGSGTDTQYF

V: TRBV7-3
J: TRBJ1-5
size: .
D: .
DNA: TGTGCCAGCAGCACCAGACAGGATAGCACTCAGCCCCACCATTTT
CDR3: CASSTRQDSTQPHHF

V: TRBV20-1
J: TRBJ1-1
size: many
D: .
DNA: TGCAGTGCTATAGACGACGGAGGTGAAGCTTTCTTT
CDR3: CSAIDDGGEAFF

V: TRBV9
J: TRBJ1-2
size: .
D: .
DNA: TGTGCCAGCAGCACAGAACGGGTGGCTAACGATGCCTACACCTTC
CDR3: CASSTERVANDAYTF

V: TRBV25-1
J: TRBJ2-1
size: .
D: TRBD2
DNA: TGTGCCAGCGGGCATAGCGGGACCTACAATGAGCAGTTCTTC
CDR3: CASGHSGTYNEQFF

V: TRBV7-6
J: TRBJ2-7
size: .
D: .
DNA: TGTGCCAGCAGTTCACCGGCGCGCGCCTACGATCAGCACTTC
CDR3: CASSSPARAYDQHF

V: TRBV5-1
J: TRBJ1-1
size: many
D: TRBD1
DNA: TGCGCCAGCAGTCGTCAACGAGGACAGGCGGCTCCCGTTGAAGCTTTCTTT
CDR3: CASSRQRGQAAPVEAFF

V: TRBV13
J: TRBJ2-7
size: .
D: TRBD1
DNA: TGTGCCAGCAGTCCGGGACAGGGGGAGGTCGACGAGCAGTACTTC
CDR3: CASSPGQGEVDEQYF